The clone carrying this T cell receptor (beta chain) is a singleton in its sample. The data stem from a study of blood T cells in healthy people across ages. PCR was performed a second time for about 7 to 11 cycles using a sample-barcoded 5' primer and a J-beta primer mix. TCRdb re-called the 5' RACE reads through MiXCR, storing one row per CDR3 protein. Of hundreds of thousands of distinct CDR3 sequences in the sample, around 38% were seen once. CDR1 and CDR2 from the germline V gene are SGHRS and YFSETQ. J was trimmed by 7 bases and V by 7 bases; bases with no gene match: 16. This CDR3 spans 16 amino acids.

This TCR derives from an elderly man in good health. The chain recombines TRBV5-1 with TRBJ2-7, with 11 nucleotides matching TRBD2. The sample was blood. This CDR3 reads CASGVQLAGDYNEQYF. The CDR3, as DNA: TGCGCCAGCGGCGTTCAACTAGCGGGAGACTACAATGAGCAGTACTTC.